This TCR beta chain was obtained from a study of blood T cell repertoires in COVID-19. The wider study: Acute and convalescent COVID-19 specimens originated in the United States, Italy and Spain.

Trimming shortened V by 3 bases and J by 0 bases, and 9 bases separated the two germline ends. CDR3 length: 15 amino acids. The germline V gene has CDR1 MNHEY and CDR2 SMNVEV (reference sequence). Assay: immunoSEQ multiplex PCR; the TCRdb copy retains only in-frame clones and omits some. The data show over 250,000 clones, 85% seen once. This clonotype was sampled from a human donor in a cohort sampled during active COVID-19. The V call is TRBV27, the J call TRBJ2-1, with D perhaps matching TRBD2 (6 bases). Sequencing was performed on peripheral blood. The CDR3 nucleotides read TGTGCCAGCAGTTTTTCCGGGAGCTCCTACAATGAGCAGTTCTTC. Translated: CASSFSGSSYNEQFF.